The clone carrying this T cell receptor (beta chain) was observed at least ten times. The target antigen is unknown. The entry originates in a study of blood T cells in healthy people across ages. Study-level results: In these data, TCR beta diversity tracked strongly with naive T cell percentage.

The CDR3 has 14 residues. The V and J ends lost 10 bases and 1 base, in that order; junction bases with no gene match: 9. Per the germline V gene, CDR1 is ENHRY and CDR2 is SYGVKD. Peripheral blood from each donor was collected in a volume of approximately 10 milliliters. The use of a sample-barcoded 5' primer and a J-beta primer mix characterized a second PCR of roughly 6 to 11 cycles. Each cDNA molecule was tagged by a template-switch adaptor that had 12 random nucleotides. The study obtained at least 2.5 million CDR3-containing paired-end reads from every sample. TCRdb itself ran the 5' RACE reads through MiXCR, one entry per CDR3 protein. The data contain 550,000 to 650,000 distinct CDR3 sequences, roughly 31% of them singletons.

The clonotype comes from an elderly woman in good health. The chain links TRBV10-3 to TRBJ1-1, with 7 nucleotides matching TRBD1. The sample was blood. This CDR3 reads CATRDRAKNTEAFF. The CDR3 nucleotides are TGTGCCACAAGAGACAGGGCCAAGAACACTGAAGCTTTCTTT.